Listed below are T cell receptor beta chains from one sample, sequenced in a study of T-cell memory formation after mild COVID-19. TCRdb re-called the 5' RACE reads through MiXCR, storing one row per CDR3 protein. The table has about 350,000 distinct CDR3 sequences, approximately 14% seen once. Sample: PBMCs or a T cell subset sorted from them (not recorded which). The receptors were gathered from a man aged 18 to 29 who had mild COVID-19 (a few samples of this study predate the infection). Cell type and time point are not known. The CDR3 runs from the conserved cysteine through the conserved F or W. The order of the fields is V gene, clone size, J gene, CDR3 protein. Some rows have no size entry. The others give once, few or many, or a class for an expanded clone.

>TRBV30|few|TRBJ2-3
CAWSVGLAALMDTQYF
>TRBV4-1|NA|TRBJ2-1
CASSQETGYYNEQFF
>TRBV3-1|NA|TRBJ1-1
CASSQAGRDEAFF
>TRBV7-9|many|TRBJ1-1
CASSLGGLNTEAFF
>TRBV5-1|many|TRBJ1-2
CASSLRGTANYGYTF
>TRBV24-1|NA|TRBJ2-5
CATSEGQSQETQYF
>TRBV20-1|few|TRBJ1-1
CSARAGAATEAFF
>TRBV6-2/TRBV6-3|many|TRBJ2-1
CASSRAGRGEQFF
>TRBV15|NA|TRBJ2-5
CATSGHSGGASETQYF
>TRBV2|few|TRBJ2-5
CASSARDFWYQETQYF
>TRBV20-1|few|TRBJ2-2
CSALGPGELFF
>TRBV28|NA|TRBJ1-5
CASSPGGVNQPQHF
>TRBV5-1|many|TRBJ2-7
CASSILQGSGGEQYF
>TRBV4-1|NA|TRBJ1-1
CASSLTETGGGEAFF
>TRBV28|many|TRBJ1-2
CASRWDIYGYTF
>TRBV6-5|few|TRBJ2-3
CASSWSPRTDTQYF
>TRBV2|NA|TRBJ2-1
CASRNGLASYNEQFF
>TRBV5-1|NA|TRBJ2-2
CASSLGQGLATGELFF
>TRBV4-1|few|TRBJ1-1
CASSQVLRDDDTEAFF
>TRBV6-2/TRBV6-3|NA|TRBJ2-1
CASSYPLTLAGAYNEQFF
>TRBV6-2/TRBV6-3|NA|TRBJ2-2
CASSWRGQLTLGGELFF
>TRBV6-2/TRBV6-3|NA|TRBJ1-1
CASSYGEDTEAFF
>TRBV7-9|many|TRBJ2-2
CASTPRRQKNTGELFF
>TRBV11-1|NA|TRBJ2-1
CASSLEQGMLEQFF
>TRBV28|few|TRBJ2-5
CASSGGLAGQETQYF
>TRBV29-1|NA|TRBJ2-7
CSVSGTGLDEQYF
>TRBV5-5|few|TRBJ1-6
CASSNTGANSYNSPLHF
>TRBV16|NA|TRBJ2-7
CASTLRAEGYEQYF
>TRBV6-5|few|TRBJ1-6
CASSYSFAGGTGSPLHF
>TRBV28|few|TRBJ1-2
CASRTQGPYGYTF
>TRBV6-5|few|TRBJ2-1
CASSPGTGIDEQFF
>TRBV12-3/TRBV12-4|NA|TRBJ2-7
CASTTGAGVSYEQYF
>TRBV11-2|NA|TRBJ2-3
CASSFVTSGASTDTQYF
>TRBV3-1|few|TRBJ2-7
CASSRGTMVYEQYF
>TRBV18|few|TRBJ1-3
CASSPDGQASGNTIYF
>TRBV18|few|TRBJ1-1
CASSPGATNTEAFF
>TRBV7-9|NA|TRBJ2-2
CASSASAVTGELFF